A single sample is the source of the 25 T cell receptor beta chains below, sequenced in a study of T-cell memory formation after mild COVID-19. TCRdb processed the 5' RACE reads anew with MiXCR; each CDR3 protein has one entry. The sample has hundreds of thousands of distinct CDR3 sequences; more than 15% are singletons. The sequenced material came from PBMCs or a T cell subset sorted from them (not recorded which). Receptors were obtained from a man aged 18 to 35 who had mild COVID-19 (a few samples of this study predate the infection). Cell type and time point are not known.

CDR3 bases: TGTGCCGGGTCTCTAGTCGGGGGCGCCTATTCTGGAAACACCATATATTTT. Protein sequence: CAGSLVGGAYSGNTIYF. The V gene is TRBV9, the J gene TRBJ1-3; a possible D gene is TRBD1 (6 bases). Per the germline V gene, CDR1 is SGDLS and CDR2 is YYNGEE. V dropped 10 bases and J dropped 1 base, with 24 bases sitting between them. The CDR3 loop spans 17 amino acids.

The chain is built from TRBV6-6 and TRBJ1-2, with D unclear. Germline values: CDR1 MNHNY, CDR2 SVGAGI (reference sequence). The CDR3 loop spans 13 amino acids. Trimming left V 2 bases short and J 6 bases short, with 10 bases between. The CDR3 DNA sequence: TGTGCCAGCAGTTACACCCCTTGGGATGGCTACACCTTC. Translating it yields CASSYTPWDGYTF.

This clonotype was observed a handful of times. The J gene is TRBJ2-7, the V gene TRBV5-4, with 13 bases that match TRBD2. Per germline, CDR1 SGHNT and CDR2 YYREEE (reference sequence). With V trimmed by 6 bases and J by 6 bases, 12 bases remained unmatched. The length of the CDR3 is 16 residues. CDR3 nucleotide sequence: TGTGCCAGCACCCGTACTAGCGGGGGGGACTTCTCCGAGCAGTACTTC. It specifies CASTRTSGGDFSEQYF.

This chain uses TRBV5-1 with TRBJ1-1, with TRBD1 as a possible D gene (5 bases). There are 15 residues in the CDR3. Germline assignment: CDR1 SGHRS and CDR2 YFSETQ. Trimming removed 0 bases at V and 6 bases at J, with 15 bases between. CDR3 coding DNA: TGCGCCAGCAGCTTGGCAGGGAGGGGTTGGTCTGAAGCTTTCTTT. Protein product: CASSLAGRGWSEAFF.

This clonotype was counted a few times. This sequence joins TRBV10-3 and TRBJ1-1; perhaps TRBD1 as D (6 bases). V gave up 7 bases and J gave up 1 base, with 16 bases separating them. The CDR3 is made up of 15 amino acids. Germline loops: CDR1 ENHRY, CDR2 SYGVKD. CDR3 residues: CAITQGSGRNTEAFF. CDR3 DNA sequence: TGTGCCATCACCCAGGGGTCGGGAAGGAACACTGAAGCTTTCTTT.

The chain is built from TRBV7-9 and TRBJ1-1; possibly TRBD1 for D (5 bases). V was pared by 8 bases and J by 3 bases, with 13 bases between. Germline loops: CDR1 SEHNR, CDR2 FQNEAQ (reference sequence). The CDR3 has 13 residues. CDR3: CASHLVGDTEAFF. The CDR3 DNA reads TGTGCCAGCCATCTTGTAGGGGACACTGAAGCTTTCTTT.

This clonotype was detected only a few times. The J gene is TRBJ2-1, the V gene TRBV24-1, with 7 bases that match TRBD1. The length of the CDR3 is 14 residues. The V gene end was trimmed by 4 bases and the J gene end by 6 bases; junction bases not matched to a gene: 5. CDR1 and CDR2 from the germline V gene are KGHDR and SFDVKD. CDR3 region: CATSDRGQFNEQFF. CDR3 DNA: TGTGCCACCAGTGACCGGGGACAGTTCAATGAGCAGTTCTTC.

This clonotype was counted ten times or more. The chain couples TRBV7-2 to TRBJ1-2; D might be TRBD1 (5 bases). This CDR3 contains 13 residues. CDR1 SGHTA and CDR2 FQGNSA come from the germline V gene. The V and J ends lost 7 bases and 8 bases respectively, with 17 bases between them. Written as DNA, the CDR3 is TGTGCCAGCACCCCCGACAGACCTCGGGGCTACACCTTC. Translated, it gives CASTPDRPRGYTF.

The J gene is TRBJ2-5, the V gene TRBV6-2 or TRBV6-3; D uncertain. Germline V CDR1 and CDR2: MNHEY, SVGEGT. V lost 4 bases to trimming and J lost 1 base, with 10 bases between them. The CDR3 is 14 amino acids. The CDR3 reads CASSSRHPQETQYF. CDR3 sequence (DNA): TGTGCCAGCAGTTCAAGGCACCCCCAAGAGACCCAGTACTTC.

The sample holds a few counts of this clonotype. The conserved phenylalanine or tryptophan is not found at the CDR3 terminus, so this likely reflects a read error. The limits of the CDR3 on the DNA are not certain, so only TCRdb's listed CDR3 is given. This rearrangement joins TRBV20-1 to TRBJ2-3; the table's D gene call, TRBD2, was not cross checked with the DNA. The CDR3 length equals 21 residues, ends included. Germline CDR1 DFQATT, CDR2 SNEGSKA (reference sequence). CDR3: CSAATTSAVKSSSTGSRRMTS.

The V and J genes are TRBV7-9 and TRBJ2-5; no clear D gene. Germline CDR1 is SEHNR and CDR2 is FQNEAQ (reference sequence). CDR3 length equals 13 residues. Trimming took off 5 bases at V and 5 bases at J, with 12 bases between the two ends. The CDR3 sequence is CASSHLEVETQYF. Here the CDR3 DNA reads TGTGCCAGCAGCCATCTAGAGGTTGAGACCCAGTACTTC. Using reference TRBV7-9 and TRBJ2-5 for the parts outside the CDR3, the full variable domain is DTGVSQNPRHKITKRGQNVTFRCDPISEHNRLYWYRQTLGQGPEFLTYFQNEAQLEKSRLLSDRFSAERPKGSFSTLEIQRTEQGDSAMYLCASSHLEVETQYFGPGTRLLVL.

A remark on this clonotype: An end of the junction does not agree with germline; a read error may underlie this. V gene TRBV7-7 combines with J gene TRBJ2-5, with 7 bases matching TRBD1. Germline V lookup: CDR1 SSHAT, CDR2 FNYEAQ (reference sequence). The CDR3 runs to 15 residues. The CDR3: CASSLNTGTAETQYF. The CDR3 nucleotides are TGTGCTAGCAGCTTGAATACCGGGACAGCGGAGACCCAGTACTTC.

This clonotype was picked up a small number of times. This chain uses TRBV6-5 with TRBJ1-2; D is unclear. V was clipped by 2 bases and J by 5 bases, with 9 bases between them. The germline V gene has CDR1 MNHEY and CDR2 SVGAGI. CDR3 length: 13 residues. The DNA of the CDR3 is TGTGCCAGCAGTTACGGGTCAGCATATGGCTACACCTTC. Protein: CASSYGSAYGYTF.

The table lists this clonotype with a few counts. The rearrangement links TRBV9 to TRBJ2-7; the match to TRBD1 covers 9 bases. Germline-derived CDR1 and CDR2 are SGDLS and YYNGEE. The CDR3 length is 16 residues. Losses at the gene ends were 4 bases for V and 2 bases for J; bases not matched to a gene: 10. The CDR3 region is CASSPRGTGRPYEQYF. In DNA form, the CDR3 reads TGTGCCAGCAGCCCACGAGGGACAGGGCGACCCTACGAGCAGTACTTC. Variable domain in full (rest from reference TRBV9 and TRBJ2-7): DSGVTQTPKHLITATGQRVTLRCSPRSGDLSVYWYQQSLDQGLQFLIQYYNGEERAKGNILERFSAQQFPDLHSELNLSSLELGDSALYFCASSPRGTGRPYEQYFGPGTRLTVT.

This clonotype was seen a few times. The rearrangement uses TRBV10-3 and TRBJ2-1, with D perhaps matching TRBD1 (5 bases). This CDR3 comprises 14 residues. Germline CDR1 reads ENHRY; CDR2 reads SYGVKD. The V and J ends lost 3 bases and 5 bases respectively, with 11 bases between them. The CDR3 DNA reads TGTGCCATCAGTGACCCAACAGGCAACAATGAGCAGTTCTTC. Protein sequence: CAISDPTGNNEQFF.

This clonotype was counted at least ten times. The V and J genes are TRBV7-2 and TRBJ2-1; the match to TRBD2 covers 12 bases. Trimming took 5 bases from V and 5 from J; bases not matched to a gene: 10. This CDR3 contains 17 residues. Per the germline V gene, CDR1 is SGHTA and CDR2 is FQGNSA. As DNA, the CDR3 is TGTGCCAGCAGCCCCAGGCTCACTAGCGGGGGGAACAATGAGCAGTTCTTC. Translation gives CASSPRLTSGGNNEQFF.

This clonotype showed up just a few times. This chain joins TRBV12-3 or TRBV12-4 and TRBJ2-5, with a tentative D call TRBD1 (6 bases). The CDR3 covers 15 residues. Trimming left V 6 bases short and J 1 base short, with 15 bases between. The CDR3 reads CASRTNRATQETQYF. Here the CDR3 DNA reads TGTGCCAGCAGGACTAACAGGGCCACCCAAGAGACCCAGTACTTC.

This clonotype has only a few counts. The chain carries TRBV4-1 and TRBJ2-4; D is undetermined. Trimming pared 6 bases from V and 0 bases from J, leaving 9 bases between. Germline V CDR1 and CDR2: MGHRA, YSYEKL. The CDR3 totals 14 residues. The CDR3 DNA follows: TGCGCCAGCAGGTACAGCTTAGCCAAAAACATTCAGTACTTC. It yields the protein CASRYSLAKNIQYF.

This clonotype was observed many times. V and J are TRBV12-3 or TRBV12-4 and TRBJ1-1; 7 nucleotides align to TRBD1. V shed 6 bases, J shed 1 base, and the junction held 8 bases outside the gene matches. The CDR3 totals 15 residues. Here the CDR3 reads CASRTEQGRNTEAFF. The CDR3 DNA follows: TGTGCCAGCAGGACAGAACAGGGGCGGAACACTGAAGCTTTCTTT.

CDR3 DNA sequence: TGTGCCAGCAGAAGGACCAGCGGGGGGGCTTACAATGAGCAGTTCTTC. It codes for CASRRTSGGAYNEQFF. V and J are TRBV7-8 and TRBJ2-1; 10 bases match TRBD2. The CDR3 runs 16 residues. Trimming at V came to 6 bases and at J to 4 bases, leaving 9 bases not matched to a gene. The V gene's germline CDR1 is SGHVS and CDR2 FQNEAQ. The variable domain in full, with the rest retrieved from reference TRBV7-8 and TRBJ2-1, is GAGVSQSPRYKVAKRGQDVALRCDPISGHVSLFWYQQALGQGPEFLTYFQNEAQLDKSGLPSDRFFAERPEGSVSTLKIQRTQQEDSAVYLCASRRTSGGAYNEQFFGPGTRLTVL.

A few counts support this clonotype. CDR3 DNA: TGTGCCAGCTCACCCTCCGTGCGGGGACATTACCAAGAGACCCAGTACTTC. It specifies CASSPSVRGHYQETQYF. The V call is TRBV18, the J call TRBJ2-5; D possibly matches TRBD1 or TRBD2 (6 bases each). Germline V lookup: CDR1 KGHSH, CDR2 LQKENI. This CDR3 has 17 residues. V lost 3 bases to trimming and J lost 0 bases, with 17 bases between them.

The chain recombines TRBV9 with TRBJ1-1; D perhaps matches TRBD1 (5 bases). V was clipped by 5 bases and J by 10 bases, with 18 bases between them. Germline loops: CDR1 SGDLS, CDR2 YYNGEE. The CDR3 runs to 13 residues. CDR3 sequence (DNA): TGTGCCAGCAGTGCCCGGGGCGAGGGCTTAGCTTTCTTT. The encoded protein is CASSARGEGLAFF.

The V gene is TRBV7-2, the J gene TRBJ2-1; D is unclear. There are 14 residues in the CDR3. Deletions cut 1 base from V and 8 bases from J, with 12 bases between. Germline CDR1 and CDR2: SGHTA and FQGNSA. The CDR3 bases are TGTGCCAGCAGCTTAGAGGGCCGGTCGCATGAGCAGTTCTTC. Translation: CASSLEGRSHEQFF.

The chain couples TRBV12-3 or TRBV12-4 to TRBJ1-5, with D possibly TRBD1 on 5 matching bases. Trimming left V 5 bases short and J 1 base short, with 12 bases between. The CDR3 contains 15 residues. The CDR3 nucleotides are TGTGCCAGCAGTCCCGACAGTGGGAGCAATCAGCCCCAGCATTTT. It is translated as CASSPDSGSNQPQHF.

This clonotype has just a few counts. CDR3 residues: CASSQELRRNYGYTF. CDR3 sequence (DNA): TGTGCCAGCAGCCAAGAACTACGGCGTAACTATGGCTACACCTTC. V gene TRBV3-1 combines with J gene TRBJ1-2; unclear D gene. The V gene lost 0 bases and the J gene lost 1 base, with 9 bases spanning the gap. Germline loops: CDR1 LGHDT, CDR2 YNNKEL (reference sequence). This CDR3 is built from 15 residues. The entire variable domain, with the rest obtained from reference TRBV3-1 and TRBJ1-2, is as follows: DTAVSQTPKYLVTQMGNDKSIKCEQNLGHDTMYWYKQDSKKFLKIMFSYNNKELIINETVPNRFSPKSPDKAHLNLHINSLELGDSAVYFCASSQELRRNYGYTFGSGTRLTVV.